The next 7 T cell receptor beta chains were all read from a single sample in a study of T-cell reconstitution after alpha-beta-depleted transplantation in children. Unique molecular identifiers tagged the TCRbeta library. TCRdb reanalysed the PCR reads using MiXCR and keeps one entry per CDR3 protein. This sample has tens of thousands of distinct CDR3 sequences, with about 10% found just once. Sequencing used PBMCs, mostly from graft donor cells, obtained 60 days after TCRalphabeta/CD19-depleted stem cell transplant. The origin of the receptors is a male patient between 2 and 15 years old who had a stem cell transplant for chronic granulomatous disease, so the T cells may come from the graft donor.

The rearrangement links TRBV5-1 to TRBJ2-7, with D possibly matching TRBD1 (6 bases). This CDR3 has 14 residues. The germline CDR1 and CDR2 sequences are SGHRS and YFSETQ. V dropped 1 base and J dropped 4 bases, with 12 bases sitting between them. CDR3 bases: TGCGCCAGCAGCTTGCCGGACAGTACATACGAGCAGTACTTC. This translates into CASSLPDSTYEQYF. Using reference TRBV5-1 and TRBJ2-7 for the parts outside the CDR3, the full variable domain is KAGVTQTPRYLIKTRGQQVTLSCSPISGHRSVSWYQQTPGQGLQFLFEYFSETQRNKGNFPGRFSGRQFSNSRSEMNVSTLELGDSALYLCASSLPDSTYEQYFGPGTRLTVT.

CDR3 protein: CASSKGGRPGVSCSEQFF. CDR3 DNA: TGTGCCAGCAGCAAAGGGGGCCGGCCCGGAGTGAGCTGCAGTGAGCAGTTCTTC. This chain connects TRBV21-1 to TRBJ2-1; TRBD1 is the table's D call and was not checked against the DNA. TRBV21-1 is assigned pseudogene status. The CDR3 is made up of 18 amino acids.

In this sample, this clonotype is medium-sized. The genes are TRBV12-3 or TRBV12-4 and TRBJ2-2, with D hard to call. The CDR3 totals 13 residues. Trimming removed 2 bases from V and 6 bases from J, with 7 bases in between. In nucleotides, the CDR3 is TGTGCCAGCAGTTTACGACGGGCCGGGGAGCTGTTTTTT. Its translation is CASSLRRAGELFF.

In this sample, this clonotype turned up many times. The genes are TRBV28 and TRBJ1-1; D is unclear. CDR1 and CDR2 from the germline V gene are MDHEN and SYDVKM. The CDR3 loop spans 13 amino acids. The V and J ends lost 2 bases and 1 base respectively, with 5 bases between them. The DNA of the CDR3 is TGTGCCAGCAGTTTAATGGGGAACACTGAAGCTTTCTTT. Translated, it gives CASSLMGNTEAFF.

This clonotype was detected many times. This chain joins TRBV20-1 and TRBJ1-2; D possibly corresponds to TRBD1 (5 bases). CDR3 size: 14 residues. Germline V gene data show CDR1 as DFQATT and CDR2 as SNEGSKA (reference sequence). Trimming stripped 0 bases from V and 7 bases from J, with 15 bases between. Here the CDR3 reads CSARDARGFGGYTF. CDR3 DNA: TGCAGTGCTAGAGATGCCCGGGGGTTCGGTGGCTACACCTTC.

This clonotype appeared many times. The rearrangement uses TRBV20-1 and TRBJ2-7, with 7 bases that match TRBD2. The CDR3 runs 12 residues. Germline CDR1 DFQATT, CDR2 SNEGSKA (reference sequence). Trimming cost V 2 bases and J 4 bases; bases outside gene matches: 2. The CDR3 sequence: CSARMGGYEQYF. The CDR3 bases are TGCAGTGCTAGAATGGGGGGGTACGAGCAGTACTTC.

The chain employs TRBV6-5 and TRBJ2-7; 8 bases agree with TRBD1. This CDR3 comprises 16 residues. Germline CDR1 MNHEY, CDR2 SVGAGI. V was clipped by 4 bases and J by 6 bases; unmatched bases: 14. CDR3: CASSSPPGTGRAEQYF. The DNA of the CDR3 is TGTGCCAGCAGTTCACCGCCCGGGACAGGACGTGCCGAGCAGTACTTC.